This T cell receptor beta chain was identified in a study of blood T cell repertoires in COVID-19. Background on the study: Sites across the United States, Italy and Spain contributed samples from acute and convalescent COVID-19.

Germline loops: CDR1 SGHRS, CDR2 YFSETQ. V trimming: 4 bases; J trimming: 9 bases; junction bases outside the gene matches: 18. The CDR3 runs 17 residues. Repertoires were generated with immunoSEQ multiplex PCR, while TCRdb's copy carries only in-frame clones and drops some. The profile covers about 200,000 clones, with about 84% appearing a single time and 7.8% taken by the ten largest. The specimen was peripheral blood. The sequence was obtained from an elderly woman with COVID-19, enrolled during active disease. This chain joins TRBV5-1 and TRBJ2-2; 7 bases map to TRBD1. The CDR3 region has the DNA TGCGCCAGCAGCGGAACGGGTGGGACAGTGGTGGTCCGGGAGCTGTTTTTT. It encodes CASSGTGGTVVVRELFF.